The 29 T cell receptor beta chains below all came from one sample that was sequenced in a study of blood T cells in healthy people across ages. Then a second PCR, running about 6 to 12 cycles, was carried out with a sample-barcoded 5' primer and a J-beta primer mix. A single record per CDR3 protein comes from TCRdb applying MiXCR to the 5' RACE reads. This sample has 1.8 million or so distinct CDR3 sequences, with roughly two fifths found just once. Sequenced sample: blood. The receptors come from a human donor in good health.

J is TRBJ2-5 and V is TRBV3-1; D might be TRBD1 (6 bases). The CDR3 spans 15 residues. Trimming pared 4 bases from V and 1 base from J, leaving 13 bases between. In germline, CDR1 is LGHDT, CDR2 YNNKEL (reference sequence). This CDR3 is CASSLRGYPQETQYF. The CDR3 DNA reads TGTGCCAGCAGCCTCAGGGGTTACCCCCAAGAGACCCAGTACTTC.

This clonotype has a handful of counts. J is TRBJ2-5 and V is TRBV25-1, with D possibly matching TRBD2 (5 bases). The J call could be wrong; TRBJ2-7 is a better fit for the DNA end. Germline CDR1 is MGHDK and CDR2 is SYGVNS. CDR3 length: 14 residues. DNA for the CDR3: TGTGCCAGCAGTGAATACTTTAGTAGCGTCGAGCAGTACTTC. Protein: CASSEYFSSVEQYF.

This chain uses TRBV6-2 or TRBV6-3 with TRBJ2-5; D not resolved. CDR1 and CDR2 from the germline V gene are MNHEY and SVGEGT. The CDR3 has 13 amino acids. V dropped 8 bases and J dropped 1 base, with 11 bases sitting between them. The CDR3 spells CASFGRLQETQYF. The CDR3 bases are TGTGCCAGCTTTGGACGCCTCCAAGAGACCCAGTACTTC.

This clonotype has a handful of counts. The chain has TRBV4-3 and TRBJ1-5; D possibly corresponds to TRBD1 (6 bases). Looked up from germline, CDR1 is LGHNA and CDR2 is YSLEER. With 0 bases removed from V and 7 bases from J, the gap between germline ends came to 13 bases. This CDR3 comprises 15 residues. Here the CDR3 reads CASSQEAQGGQPQHF. DNA of the CDR3: TGCGCCAGCAGCCAAGAGGCACAGGGAGGGCAGCCCCAGCATTTT.

This clonotype was recorded a few times. This chain uses TRBV20-1 with TRBJ2-1, with D maybe TRBD2 (5 bases). Trimming removed 6 bases from V and 0 bases from J, with 15 bases in between. Germline V lookup: CDR1 DFQATT, CDR2 SNEGSKA (reference sequence). The CDR3 is 15 amino acids. CDR3 DNA: TGCAGTGCCTCAACCGGGATCACCTCCTACAATGAGCAGTTCTTC. The encoded protein is CSASTGITSYNEQFF.

This rearrangement joins TRBV6-1 to TRBJ2-2, with 12 bases identical to TRBD2. This CDR3 region has 18 residues. Per the germline V gene, CDR1 is MNHNS and CDR2 is SASEGT. V lost 7 bases and J lost 4; bases outside the gene matches: 13. The DNA of the CDR3 is TGTGCCAGCACAATTAACAACGGACTAGCGGGGAGCACCGGGGAGCTGTTTTTT. Encoded protein: CASTINNGLAGSTGELFF.

This clonotype was detected once. V gene TRBV11-2 combines with J gene TRBJ2-5; tentative D call: TRBD1 (6 bases). Per germline, CDR1 SGHAT and CDR2 FQNNGV. V was shortened by 0 bases and J by 2 bases, with 10 bases between the two germline ends. The CDR3 length is 15 residues. CDR3 nucleotides: TGTGCCAGCAGCTTAGATCTCACAGGGCAAGAGACCCAGTACTTC. Translating gives CASSLDLTGQETQYF.

A remark on this clonotype: At one of its ends the junction is not consistent with the germline gene, which may arise from a read error. The gene calls are TRBV25-1 and TRBJ1-3, with D unresolved. The germline CDR1 and CDR2 sequences are MGHDK and SYGVNS. CDR3 length equals 14 residues. DNA of the CDR3: TGTGCCAGCAGTGAATCGAGCTCTGGAAACACCGTATATTTT. Translating it yields CASSESSSGNTVYF. The variable domain in full, with the rest retrieved from reference TRBV25-1 and TRBJ1-3, is EADIYQTPRYLVIGTGKKITLECSQTMGHDKMYWYQQDPGMELHLIHYSYGVNSTEKGDLSSESTVSRIRTEHFPLTLESARPSHTSQYLCASSESSSGNTVYFGEGSWLTVV.

The gene calls are TRBV7-2 and TRBJ2-5; D possibly uses TRBD1 or TRBD2 (5 bases each). V shed 4 bases and J shed 4 bases, with 16 bases lying between them. The CDR3 sequence is 15 residues long. Germline CDR1 and CDR2: SGHTA and FQGNSA. The CDR3 reads CASSSWGTRGETQYF. Here the CDR3 DNA reads TGTGCCAGCAGCTCGTGGGGGACGAGGGGAGAGACCCAGTACTTC.

The chain recombines TRBV4-1 with TRBJ2-1; D is possibly TRBD2 (6 bases). Between the trimmed V and J ends, which lost 4 bases and 5 bases, there was a span of 9 bases. CDR1 is MGHRA and CDR2 is YSYEKL in the germline V gene. This CDR3 comprises 13 residues. The CDR3 DNA reads TGCGCCAGCAGCCGGGGACTTAACAATGAGCAGTTCTTC. It yields the protein CASSRGLNNEQFF.

Points on this clonotype: At one end the junction does not follow the germline gene, possibly because of a read error. V is TRBV4-2 and J is TRBJ2-1; TRBD2 matches 12 bases. The CDR3 totals 21 residues. Germline assignment: CDR1 LGHNA and CDR2 YNFKEQ. The CDR3: CASSQELPSGGAGPRYNEQFF. The CDR3, as DNA: TGTGCCAGCAGTCAAGAGCTCCCTAGCGGGGGGGCCGGTCCGCGCTACAATGAGCAGTTCTTC.

This clonotype turned up a few times. Written as DNA, the CDR3 is TGCAGCGTTGCCCCGCTGGTAAGCCTCCGTGATGGCTACACCTTC. Translated, it gives CSVAPLVSLRDGYTF. The chain employs TRBV29-1 and TRBJ1-2; D is unclear. Trimming cost V 4 bases and J 6 bases, with 21 bases left between them. CDR3 length: 15 amino acids. CDR1 and CDR2 (germline): SQVTM, ANQGSEA.

This clonotype appeared a few times. This chain connects TRBV7-2 to TRBJ1-4; 8 nucleotides match TRBD1. The V and J ends lost 6 bases and 7 bases, in that order; junction bases with no gene match: 7. The CDR3 has 14 amino acids. Germline CDR1 SGHTA, CDR2 FQGNSA. The CDR3 DNA reads as TGTGCCAGCAGTTACTCAGGGGGCAGTGAAAAACTGTTTTTT. This gives the protein CASSYSGGSEKLFF. The full variable domain, its missing parts supplied by reference TRBV7-2 and TRBJ1-4, is GAGVSQSPSNKVTEKGKDVELRCDPISGHTALYWYRQSLGQGLEFLIYFQGNSAPDKSGLPSDRFSAERTGGSVSTLTIQRTQQEDSAVYLCASSYSGGSEKLFFGSGTQLSVL.

The rearrangement uses TRBV6-1 and TRBJ2-4; 7 bases fit TRBD2. With the DNA end fitting TRBJ2-7 better, the J assignment may be wrong. The germline gives CDR1 MNHNS, CDR2 SASEGT. The CDR3 runs to 15 residues. CDR3 sequence (DNA): TGTGCCAGCAGTGAAGTCCGACTAGCCAGAAGCGAGCAGTACTTC. Translation gives CASSEVRLARSEQYF.

This clonotype was seen a single time. The chain links TRBV12-3 or TRBV12-4 to TRBJ1-5, with D perhaps matching TRBD1 (6 bases). The V and J ends lost 8 bases and 0 bases respectively, with 35 bases between them. The CDR3 runs to 22 residues. DNA of the CDR3: TGTGCCAGCGGGACCCGGACAGCGTTCTCCCAATCCTGTACTCATAGCAATCAGCCCCAGCATTTT. Its protein is CASGTRTAFSQSCTHSNQPQHF.

This chain connects TRBV5-8 to TRBJ2-1, with 7 bases identical to TRBD2. J lost 9 bases, V lost 7 bases, and 7 bases had no gene match. The germline CDR1 and CDR2 sequences are SGHTS and YDEGEE. This CDR3 is built from 12 residues. CDR3 residues: CASPGSGFEQFF. The CDR3 DNA reads as TGTGCCAGCCCCGGTAGCGGGTTTGAGCAGTTCTTC.

This clonotype has more than one count but fewer than ten. The V gene is TRBV4-2, the J gene TRBJ1-6, with D maybe TRBD1 (6 bases). Trimming pared 0 bases from V and 10 bases from J, leaving 13 bases between. This CDR3 has 15 residues. Germline values: CDR1 LGHNA, CDR2 YNFKEQ. CDR3 bases: TGTGCCAGCAGCCAAGAGCCGGGGGCAGTATCACCCCTCCACTTT. Its protein is CASSQEPGAVSPLHF.

This clonotype appeared a few times. The chain is built from TRBV13 and TRBJ2-1, with D hard to call. Germline CDR1 is PRHDT and CDR2 is FYEKMQ (reference sequence). The CDR3 loop spans 16 amino acids. Trimming took off 1 base at V and 1 base at J, with 11 bases between the two ends. The CDR3, as DNA: TGTGCCAGCAGCTTAGCCCTTATGGGGTCCTACAATGAGCAGTTCTTC. This sequence encodes CASSLALMGSYNEQFF.

In its sample, this clonotype was seen once. V and J are TRBV7-2 and TRBJ2-3; 8 positions match TRBD2. V shed 3 bases, J shed 2 bases, and the junction held 13 bases outside the gene matches. The CDR3 consists of 18 residues. CDR1 is SGHTA, CDR2 FQGNSA, per germline. In nucleotides, the CDR3 is TGTGCCAGCAGCTTGAAGCGACTAGCGCCTACCCCCACAGATACGCAGTATTTT. It encodes CASSLKRLAPTPTDTQYF.

The rearrangement links TRBV28 to TRBJ2-1; 10 bases match TRBD1. Germline-derived CDR1 and CDR2 are MDHEN and SYDVKM. The CDR3 extends over 14 amino acids. V gave up 3 bases and J gave up 8 bases; unmatched junction bases: 4. DNA of the CDR3: TGTGCCAGCAGTTTGTTCGGGACAGGGGATGAGCAGTTCTTC. Protein: CASSLFGTGDEQFF.

This clonotype was seen more than once but under ten times. The chain is built from TRBV25-1 and TRBJ2-5; D remains unclear. The V and J ends lost 3 bases and 7 bases respectively, with 9 bases between them. Germline V CDR1 and CDR2: MGHDK, SYGVNS. This CDR3 is 12 amino acids long. The CDR3, as DNA: TGTGCCAGCAGTGAGACGATGGGGACCCAGTACTTC. Amino acid sequence: CASSETMGTQYF.

This clonotype was seen only a few times. The chain combines TRBV12-3 or TRBV12-4 with TRBJ1-5, with D maybe TRBD1 (5 bases). The CDR3 has 16 amino acids. Deletions cut 8 bases from V and 7 bases from J, with 24 bases between. The CDR3 DNA is TGTGCCAGCGCCGACGGGTTCCAGGGTAGTGGACAGCCCCAGCATTTT. It is translated as CASADGFQGSGQPQHF.

V and J are TRBV15 and TRBJ2-5, with D possibly TRBD2 on 6 matching bases. The germline gives CDR1 LNHNV, CDR2 YYDKDF (reference sequence). The CDR3 runs to 15 residues. Trimming pared 6 bases from V and 1 base from J, leaving 15 bases between. CDR3 sequence (DNA): TGTGCCACCAGAGGAGGGCGGCGGCCCCAAGAGACCCAGTACTTC. This sequence encodes CATRGGRRPQETQYF.

V usage is TRBV29-1 and J usage is TRBJ2-4; the D is unclear. The CDR3 sequence is 14 residues long. Per germline, CDR1 SQVTM and CDR2 ANQGSEA. V was cut by 2 bases and J by 13 bases, with 21 bases left in between. The CDR3 DNA reads TGCAGCGTTGAAATCCCACAGAGGTACAATGAGCAGTACTTC. This gives the protein CSVEIPQRYNEQYF.

This rearrangement joins TRBV6-5 to TRBJ1-2; possibly TRBD1 for D (6 bases). Per the germline V gene, CDR1 is MNHEY and CDR2 is SVGAGI. The V end was cut by 2 bases, the J end by 3 bases, with 10 bases between. The CDR3 contains 14 residues. The CDR3 DNA is TGTGCCAGCAGTTACGGTACAGGGTACTATGGCTACACCTTC. Its translation is CASSYGTGYYGYTF.

In this sample, this clonotype turned up a few times. The CDR3 region has the DNA TGTGCCAGCAGCTACCTAGGAGGACATACCGATGAGCAGTTCTTC. This translates into CASSYLGGHTDEQFF. The chain carries TRBV6-1 and TRBJ2-1, with D tentatively TRBD1 or TRBD2 (5 bases each). With 6 bases removed from V and 8 bases from J, the gap between germline ends came to 20 bases. In germline, CDR1 is MNHNS, CDR2 SASEGT. The CDR3 length is 15 residues.

V and J are TRBV11-3 and TRBJ2-3; 7 bases match TRBD1. CDR1 is SGHNT, CDR2 YENEEA, per germline. This CDR3 has 16 residues. J lost 2 bases, V lost 4 bases, and 9 bases had no gene match. CDR3 in DNA: TGTGCCAGCAGCTCAGGGGGATCACGTAACACAGATACGCAGTATTTT. This encodes CASSSGGSRNTDTQYF.

This clonotype has more than one count but fewer than ten. This chain joins TRBV4-3 and TRBJ1-2; D is undetermined. Trimming stripped 0 bases from V and 2 bases from J, with 10 bases between. CDR3 length: 15 amino acids. Looked up from germline, CDR1 is LGHNA and CDR2 is YSLEER. The CDR3: CASSQDSRMNYGYTF. CDR3 coding DNA: TGCGCCAGCAGCCAAGACAGCAGAATGAACTATGGCTACACCTTC.

This clonotype was picked up a small number of times. This chain uses TRBV4-3 with TRBJ2-5; D might be TRBD2 (6 bases). The DNA end is more similar to TRBJ2-7, so the J call may be wrong. The CDR3 length is 15 residues. Germline V gene sequence: CDR1 LGHNA, CDR2 YSLEER. DNA of the CDR3: TGCGCCAGCAGCCAAGAGCCTCGGGGGAACGACGAGCAGTACTTC. It specifies CASSQEPRGNDEQYF.